The 14 T cell receptor beta chains presented below share a single source sample, sequenced in a study of T-cell reconstitution after alpha-beta-depleted transplantation in children. TCRbeta library construction was performed incorporating unique molecular identifiers. TCRdb itself ran the PCR reads through MiXCR, one entry per CDR3 protein. The sample carries approximately 500,000 distinct CDR3 sequences, approximately 30% recorded once. The starting material was PBMCs, obtained before TCRalphabeta/CD19-depleted stem cell transplant. The receptors were sampled from a boy younger than two with Wiskott-Aldrich syndrome, due to receive a stem cell transplant.

V usage is TRBV12-3 or TRBV12-4 and J usage is TRBJ2-2; 8 bases map to TRBD1. The V gene end was trimmed by 6 bases and the J gene end by 1 base; junction bases not matched to a gene: 4. This CDR3 comprises 15 residues. CDR3 nucleotides: TGTGCCAGCAGGTCGGACAGGGAGAACACCGGGGAGCTGTTTTTT. As protein: CASRSDRENTGELFF.

The CDR3 spells CASSQQIAGEKNIQYF. The DNA for the CDR3 is TGTGCCAGCAGCCAACAGATAGCGGGTGAAAAAAACATTCAGTACTTC. V is TRBV3-1 and J is TRBJ2-4, with 7 bases fitting TRBD2. This CDR3 region has 16 residues. From germline, CDR1 is LGHDT and CDR2 YNNKEL (reference sequence). The V segment lost 2 bases and the J segment 4 bases; nucleotides outside the gene matches: 8. The full variable domain, in which reference TRBV3-1 and TRBJ2-4 provide the parts outside the CDR3, is DTAVSQTPKYLVTQMGNDKSIKCEQNLGHDTMYWYKQDSKKFLKIMFSYNNKELIINETVPNRFSPKSPDKAHLNLHINSLELGDSAVYFCASSQQIAGEKNIQYFGAGTRLSVL.

This clonotype was found a few times. The gene calls are TRBV12-3 or TRBV12-4 and TRBJ1-2; no firm D call. The CDR3 length is 11 residues. V was clipped by 6 bases and J by 6 bases, with 8 bases between them. The CDR3 DNA is TGTGCCAGCAGACTACGGGATGGCTACACCTTC. Amino acids: CASRLRDGYTF.

This chain joins TRBV10-1 and TRBJ2-1; 13 bases are shared with TRBD2. V lost 2 bases and J lost 8; bases outside the gene matches: 3. CDR3 size: 15 residues. Germline V CDR1 and CDR2: WNHNN, SYGVQD (reference sequence). CDR3: CASSEEGTSGDEQFF. The CDR3 region has the DNA TGCGCCAGCAGTGAGGAGGGGACTAGCGGGGATGAGCAGTTCTTC.

The chain uses TRBV5-1 and TRBJ2-5, with D unresolved. The length of the CDR3 is 14 residues. The V gene's germline CDR1 is SGHRS and CDR2 YFSETQ. Trimming stripped 1 base from V and 5 bases from J, with 12 bases between. DNA of the CDR3: TGCGCCAGCAGCTTGCAGGAGATGGGGGAGACCCAGTACTTC. This codes for CASSLQEMGETQYF.

This clonotype has just a few counts. J is TRBJ2-3 and V is TRBV7-3; 8 bases are a match to TRBD1. V shed 5 bases and J 2 bases; nucleotides not matched to a gene: 6. Germline V lookup: CDR1 SGHTA, CDR2 FQGTGA. This CDR3 spans 15 amino acids. As DNA, the CDR3 is TGTGCCAGCAGCACTCAGGGGGCAAACACAGATACGCAGTATTTT. It specifies CASSTQGANTDTQYF.

The CDR3 DNA reads as TGTGCCAGCAGCTTAGGTAAGGTGAGCAACACTGAAGCTTTCTTT. Translated, it gives CASSLGKVSNTEAFF. The chain has TRBV13 and TRBJ1-1; D unclear. The CDR3 sequence is 15 residues long. Per the germline V gene, CDR1 is PRHDT and CDR2 is FYEKMQ (reference sequence). Trimming cost V 0 bases and J 2 bases, with 10 bases left between them.

This clonotype was found a few times. This chain connects TRBV12-3 or TRBV12-4 to TRBJ2-7, with D unresolved. The CDR3 totals 12 residues. Deletions cut 6 bases from V and 6 bases from J, with 12 bases between. This chain's CDR3 is CASSRLLGEQYF. CDR3 sequence (DNA): TGTGCCAGCAGCCGGTTGCTGGGCGAGCAGTACTTC.

The rearrangement uses TRBV2 and TRBJ2-3; D might be TRBD1 (6 bases). V lost 5 bases to trimming and J lost 2 bases, with 14 bases between them. The CDR3 length is 15 residues. Per the germline V gene, CDR1 is SNHLY and CDR2 is FYNNEI. CDR3 nucleotides: TGTGCCAGCAGTCCCGGGACAAGGGTCACAGATACGCAGTATTTT. Its protein is CASSPGTRVTDTQYF.

V is TRBV5-1 and J is TRBJ2-7, with D possibly being TRBD2 (6 bases). CDR3 length equals 16 residues. V was shortened by 2 bases and J by 4 bases, with 19 bases between the two germline ends. CDR1 is SGHRS, CDR2 YFSETQ, per germline. The CDR3 DNA sequence: TGCGCCAGCAGCTTAAGTTCCGGGACTCCCCTTTACGAGCAGTACTTC. Its protein is CASSLSSGTPLYEQYF. The full variable domain, its missing parts supplied by reference TRBV5-1 and TRBJ2-7, is KAGVTQTPRYLIKTRGQQVTLSCSPISGHRSVSWYQQTPGQGLQFLFEYFSETQRNKGNFPGRFSGRQFSNSRSEMNVSTLELGDSALYLCASSLSSGTPLYEQYFGPGTRLTVT.

The V call is TRBV24-1, the J call TRBJ2-3, with a possible D match to TRBD2 (5 bases). Germline-derived CDR1 and CDR2 are KGHDR and SFDVKD. This CDR3 has 13 amino acids. Trimming took 10 bases from V and 1 from J, leaving 11 bases between them. CDR3 region: CATEAAGTDTQYF. The CDR3 coding sequence is TGTGCCACAGAGGCAGCGGGCACAGATACGCAGTATTTT.

This rearrangement joins TRBV5-6 to TRBJ2-1, with 12 nucleotides matching TRBD2. In germline, CDR1 is SGHDT, CDR2 YYEEEE. The CDR3 is 14 amino acids. V shed 7 bases and J 4 bases; nucleotides not matched to a gene: 3. As DNA, the CDR3 is TGTGCCAGCCTTGGACTAGCGGGGTACAATGAGCAGTTCTTC. Translated: CASLGLAGYNEQFF.

This clonotype showed up just a few times. The rearrangement uses TRBV10-3 and TRBJ2-1; 10 bases map to TRBD2. The germline V gene has CDR1 ENHRY and CDR2 SYGVKD. With V trimmed by 3 bases and J by 4 bases, 3 bases remained unmatched. This CDR3 is built from 15 residues. This CDR3 is CAISDPSGGYNEQFF. CDR3 in DNA: TGTGCCATCAGTGACCCTAGCGGGGGATACAATGAGCAGTTCTTC.

The rearrangement uses TRBV5-1 and TRBJ2-3; no firm D call. V gave up 0 bases and J gave up 3 bases, with 11 bases separating them. Per the germline V gene, CDR1 is SGHRS and CDR2 is YFSETQ. The CDR3 is 15 amino acids. The DNA for the CDR3 is TGCGCCAGCAGCTTGGAGGTCAGCTCAACAGATACGCAGTATTTT. It yields the protein CASSLEVSSTDTQYF.